This entry features one T cell receptor beta chain sequence. In this sample, this clonotype turned up a few times. Its antigen remains unidentified. One base away there is no much larger clone; base qualities are not given. Sequencing instrument: Illumina NovaSeq 6000. TCRalpha and TCRbeta cDNA libraries were built by 5'RACE with constant-segment primers, adding sample barcodes and unique molecular identifiers. RNA was extracted from every sample with Trizol reagent. The libraries were amplified in two PCR steps, and the second step added a second sample barcode and Illumina TruSeq adapters. Sequencing of the libraries was done on an Illumina NovaSeq, producing 2 x 150 bp paired-end reads. As for the authors' bioinformatics: The reads were demultiplexed and collapsed into UMI-guided consensus sequences using migec v1.2.7. Using mixcr v2.1.11, UMI consensuses were aligned to TRA and TRB V and J templates and then assembled into clonotypes. A clonotype was counted as expanded or contracted only if both edgeR and NoisET called the change significant, with noise models trained on biological replicates. For edgeR calls, the thresholds were a false discovery rate-adjusted p below 0.01 and a log2 fold-change of 1. As an exploratory analysis of dynamics, PCA with hierarchical clustering was applied to max-normalized trajectories of the 1000 most abundant clonotypes. The CD4 or CD8 phenotype of responding clones was assigned using the separately sequenced CD4+ and CD8+ repertoires. Using fastp at Q25 and MiXCR, TCRdb reprocessed the public reads and kept productive beta chains. Records with the same CDR3 protein are collapsed into one entry carrying the most frequent genes and DNA. What appears here as the V and J calls and clone size reflects TCRdb's work, not the paper's. This sample gives 120,000 or so distinct CDR3 sequences in total; about a sixth of them show up just once. About 15% of the sample rests with the top ten.

The entry originates in a study of T-cell memory formation after mild COVID-19 (dated by TCRdb to the early 2020s). Context from the whole study: TCR sequence clusters from the two donors were largely donor specific. Two young, previously healthy adult volunteers made up the cohort, one male and one female. In two donors, T-cell clones that expanded and contracted after mild COVID-19 were followed by sequencing TCRalpha and TCRbeta repertoires longitudinally. Results and caveats for the whole study, not just this receptor: SARS-CoV-2 specificity of the second-wave clones peaking on day 37 was not confirmed. Some responding clones were detected in pre-infection memory, suggesting pre-existing cross-reactive memory T cells joined the SARS-CoV-2 response. Only a couple of mild cases were covered in the study, and larger cohorts including severe cases with pre-infection samples were considered necessary. Contracting CD4+ clones appeared mostly in the CM and EM memory subsets, whereas CD8+ clones were enriched in EMRA. Clones that contracted from day 15 to 85 showed balanced CD4/CD8 phenotypes, whereas a second wave of clones that expanded from day 15 to 37 leaned towards CD4+.

Ficoll-Paque density gradient centrifugation was the method used to isolate PBMCs. What was sequenced was PBMCs or a T cell subset sorted from them (not recorded which). This TCR came from an adult woman who had mild COVID-19 (a few samples of this study predate the infection). The sample titles of this study are shuffled in the database, so cell type and time point are left out; the donor was told from shared clones.

The CDR3 protein is CSVARREDTQYF. In nucleotides, the sequence is TGCAGCGTTGCCCGACGGGAAGATACGCAGTATTTT. The rearrangement combines TRBV29-1 with TRBJ2-3; the D gene is perhaps TRBD2, from 5 matching bases. The CDR3 contains 12 residues, cysteine and phenylalanine counted. The entry retains the CDR3 DNA only, 36 bases that are in frame from base 1. As encoded in the germline V gene, CDR1 is SQVTM while CDR2 is ANQGSEA. V was cut back by 4 bases and J by 5 bases, leaving a gap of 10 bases between them.